This is a list of T cell receptor beta chains from one sample in a study of T-cell memory formation after mild COVID-19. MiXCR was run by TCRdb on the 5' RACE reads, yielding one entry per CDR3 protein. The sample yields 350,000 to 500,000 distinct CDR3 sequences, about 22% seen once. The sample was PBMCs or a T cell subset sorted from them (not recorded which). The receptors shown here come from an adult woman who had mild COVID-19 (a few samples of this study predate the infection). Cell type and time point are not known. The conserved cysteine and the conserved F or W are not part of the CDR3 here.

>TRBV7-9|TRBJ2-7
ASSLGGTGAYEQY
>TRBV6-2/TRBV6-3|TRBJ2-3
ASSYRGTSESTDTQY
>TRBV5-1|TRBJ2-5
ASRSSGSSGETQY
>TRBV6-1|TRBJ1-1
ASTRVNTEAF
>TRBV5-5|TRBJ2-1
ASSLWGVSGSTSYNEQF
>TRBV7-9|TRBJ1-1
ASTTGRRNTEAF
>TRBV6-1|TRBJ2-2
ASRPQAGELF
>TRBV14|TRBJ2-3
ASSQGLAGGTSTDTQY
>TRBV4-1|TRBJ2-3
ASSQEVGRGTDTQY
>TRBV6-6|TRBJ2-7
ASSTQTRPSYEQY
>TRBV5-1|TRBJ2-2
ASSLDLARRTGELF
>TRBV4-2|TRBJ1-5
ASSQEVGSTNQPQH
>TRBV11-2|TRBJ1-2
ASSFRRDSLSGGYT
>TRBV19|TRBJ2-1
ASSIGLAGYNEQF
>TRBV25-1|TRBJ2-2
ASSARDWGTGELF
>TRBV12-3/TRBV12-4|TRBJ2-3
ASSSRGQGWADTQY